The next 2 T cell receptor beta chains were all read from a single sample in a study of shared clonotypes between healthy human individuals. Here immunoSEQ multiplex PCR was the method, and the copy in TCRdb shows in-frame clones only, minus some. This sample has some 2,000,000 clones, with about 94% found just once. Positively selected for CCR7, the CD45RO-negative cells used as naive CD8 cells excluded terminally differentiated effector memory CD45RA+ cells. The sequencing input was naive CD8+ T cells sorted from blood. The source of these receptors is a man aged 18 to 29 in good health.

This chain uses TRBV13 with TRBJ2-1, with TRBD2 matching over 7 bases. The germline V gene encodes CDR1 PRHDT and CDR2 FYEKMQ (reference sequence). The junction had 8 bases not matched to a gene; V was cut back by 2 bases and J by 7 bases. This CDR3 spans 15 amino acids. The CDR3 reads CASSLSAGGGNEQFF. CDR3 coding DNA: TGTGCCAGCAGCTTATCCGCCGGCGGGGGAAATGAGCAGTTCTTC.

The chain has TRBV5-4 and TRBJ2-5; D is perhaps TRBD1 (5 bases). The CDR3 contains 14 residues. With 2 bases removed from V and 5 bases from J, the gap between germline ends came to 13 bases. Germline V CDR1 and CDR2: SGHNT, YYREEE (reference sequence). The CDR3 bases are TGTGCCAGCAGCTTTTCAGGGATCGAGGAGACCCAGTACTTC. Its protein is CASSFSGIEETQYF.